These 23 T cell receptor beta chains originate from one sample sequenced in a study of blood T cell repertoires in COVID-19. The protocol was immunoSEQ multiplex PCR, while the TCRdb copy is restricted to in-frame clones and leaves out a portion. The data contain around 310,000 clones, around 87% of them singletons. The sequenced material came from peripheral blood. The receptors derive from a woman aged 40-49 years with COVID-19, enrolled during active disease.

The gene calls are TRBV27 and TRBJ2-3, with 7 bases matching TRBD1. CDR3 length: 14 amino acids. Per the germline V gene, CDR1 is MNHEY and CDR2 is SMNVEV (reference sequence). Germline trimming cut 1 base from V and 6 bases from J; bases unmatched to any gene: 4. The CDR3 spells CASSLFPTGDTQYF. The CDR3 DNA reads TGTGCCAGCAGTTTATTTCCGACAGGGGATACGCAGTATTTT.

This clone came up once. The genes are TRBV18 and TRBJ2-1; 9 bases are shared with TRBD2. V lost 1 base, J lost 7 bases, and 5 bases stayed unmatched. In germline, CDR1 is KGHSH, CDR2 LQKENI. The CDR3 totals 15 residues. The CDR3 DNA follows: TGTGCCAGCTCACCACACTTAGCGGGGGTAAATGAGCAGTTCTTC. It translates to CASSPHLAGVNEQFF. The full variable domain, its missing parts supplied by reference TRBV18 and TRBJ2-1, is NAGVMQNPRHLVRRRGQEARLRCSPMKGHSHVYWYRQLPEEGLKFMVYLQKENIIDESGMPKERFSAEFPKEGPSILRIQQVVRGDSAAYFCASSPHLAGVNEQFFGPGTRLTVL.

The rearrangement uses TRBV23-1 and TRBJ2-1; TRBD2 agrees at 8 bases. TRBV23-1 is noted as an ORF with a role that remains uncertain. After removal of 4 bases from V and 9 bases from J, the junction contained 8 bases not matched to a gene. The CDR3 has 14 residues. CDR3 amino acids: CASSPRGERGEQFF. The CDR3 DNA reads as TGCGCCAGCAGTCCGCGGGGGGAAAGGGGTGAGCAGTTCTTC.

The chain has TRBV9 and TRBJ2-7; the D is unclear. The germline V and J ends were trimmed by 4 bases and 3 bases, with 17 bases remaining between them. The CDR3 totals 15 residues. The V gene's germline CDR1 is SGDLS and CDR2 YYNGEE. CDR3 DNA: TGTGCCAGCAGCCTACGATCAGGCCTCTTCTACGAGCAGTACTTC. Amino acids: CASSLRSGLFYEQYF.

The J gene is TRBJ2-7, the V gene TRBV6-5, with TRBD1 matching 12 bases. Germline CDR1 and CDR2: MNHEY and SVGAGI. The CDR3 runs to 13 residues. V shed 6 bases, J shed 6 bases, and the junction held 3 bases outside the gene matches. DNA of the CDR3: TGTGCCAGCAGACGGGACAGGGGGCGCGAGCAGTACTTC. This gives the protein CASRRDRGREQYF.

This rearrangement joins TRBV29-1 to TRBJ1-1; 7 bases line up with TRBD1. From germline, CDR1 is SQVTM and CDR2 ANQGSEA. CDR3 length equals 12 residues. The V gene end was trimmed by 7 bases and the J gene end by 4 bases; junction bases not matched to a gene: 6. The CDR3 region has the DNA TGCAGCGCAAGACAGGGAGGCACTGAAGCTTTCTTT. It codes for CSARQGGTEAFF.

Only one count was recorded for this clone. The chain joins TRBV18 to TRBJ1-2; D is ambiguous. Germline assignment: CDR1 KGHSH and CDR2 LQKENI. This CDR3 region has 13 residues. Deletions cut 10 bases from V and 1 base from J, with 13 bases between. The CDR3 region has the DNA TGTGCCACCTCCCCCGCAGATAACTATGGCTACACCTTC. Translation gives CATSPADNYGYTF.

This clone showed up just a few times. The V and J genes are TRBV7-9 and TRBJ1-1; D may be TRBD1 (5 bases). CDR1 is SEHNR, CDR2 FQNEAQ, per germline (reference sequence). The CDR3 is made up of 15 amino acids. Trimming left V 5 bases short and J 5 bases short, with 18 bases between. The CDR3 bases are TGTGCCAGCAGCCTGGGGACTGTGGGCGGAACTGAAGCTTTCTTT. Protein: CASSLGTVGGTEAFF.

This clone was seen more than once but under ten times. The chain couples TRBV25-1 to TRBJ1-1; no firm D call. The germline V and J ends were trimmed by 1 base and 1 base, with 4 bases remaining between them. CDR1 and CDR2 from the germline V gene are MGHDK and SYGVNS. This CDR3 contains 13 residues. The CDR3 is CASSESQNTEAFF. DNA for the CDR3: TGTGCCAGCAGTGAATCACAGAACACTGAAGCTTTCTTT. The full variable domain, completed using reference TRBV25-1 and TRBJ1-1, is EADIYQTPRYLVIGTGKKITLECSQTMGHDKMYWYQQDPGMELHLIHYSYGVNSTEKGDLSSESTVSRIRTEHFPLTLESARPSHTSQYLCASSESQNTEAFFGQGTRLTVV.

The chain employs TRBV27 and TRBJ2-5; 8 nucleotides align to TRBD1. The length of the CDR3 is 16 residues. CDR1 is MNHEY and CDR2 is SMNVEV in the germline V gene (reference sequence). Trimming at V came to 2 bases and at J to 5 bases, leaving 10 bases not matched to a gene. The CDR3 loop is CASSLGFQGARETQYF. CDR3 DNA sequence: TGTGCCAGCAGTTTAGGATTCCAGGGGGCACGGGAGACCCAGTACTTC.

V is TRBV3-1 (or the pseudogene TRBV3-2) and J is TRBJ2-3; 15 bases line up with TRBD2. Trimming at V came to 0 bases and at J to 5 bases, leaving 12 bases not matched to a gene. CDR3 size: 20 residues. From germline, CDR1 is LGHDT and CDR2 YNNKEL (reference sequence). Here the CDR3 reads CASSQDIFSRTSGRVDTQYF. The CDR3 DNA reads TGTGCCAGCAGCCAAGATATTTTTTCGAGGACTAGCGGGAGGGTAGATACGCAGTATTTT.

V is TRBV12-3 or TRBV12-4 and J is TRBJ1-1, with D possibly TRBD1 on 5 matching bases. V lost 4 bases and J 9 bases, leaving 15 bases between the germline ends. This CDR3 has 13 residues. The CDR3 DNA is TGTGCCAGCAGTTCGGGCAGGGCCAACCAAGCTTTCTTT. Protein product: CASSSGRANQAFF.

The CDR3: CSASLLAGGRSSTDTQYF. Written as DNA, the CDR3 is TGCAGTGCTAGTTTACTAGCGGGAGGCCGATCTAGCACAGATACGCAGTATTTT. J is TRBJ2-3 and V is TRBV20-1, with 12 bases that match TRBD2. CDR1 and CDR2 (germline): DFQATT, SNEGSKA (reference sequence). The length of the CDR3 is 18 residues. V shed 3 bases, J shed 0 bases, and the junction held 10 bases outside the gene matches.

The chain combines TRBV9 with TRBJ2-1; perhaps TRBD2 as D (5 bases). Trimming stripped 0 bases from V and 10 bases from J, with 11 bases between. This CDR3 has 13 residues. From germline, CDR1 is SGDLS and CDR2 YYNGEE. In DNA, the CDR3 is TGTGCCAGCAGCGTAGGGCGGGCCGGGGAGCAGTTCTTC. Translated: CASSVGRAGEQFF.

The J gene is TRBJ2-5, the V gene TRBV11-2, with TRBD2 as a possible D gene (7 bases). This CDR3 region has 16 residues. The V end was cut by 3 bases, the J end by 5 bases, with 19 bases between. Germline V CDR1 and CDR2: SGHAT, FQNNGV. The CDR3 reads CASSLQGGGPGETQYF. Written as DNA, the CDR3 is TGTGCCAGCAGCTTGCAGGGAGGGGGGCCCGGGGAGACCCAGTACTTC.

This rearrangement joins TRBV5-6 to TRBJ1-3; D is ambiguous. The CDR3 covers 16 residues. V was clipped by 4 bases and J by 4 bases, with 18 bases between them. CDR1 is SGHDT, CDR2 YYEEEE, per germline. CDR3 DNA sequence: TGTGCCAGCAGCCCAAGGAGGAATCTCTGGGGAAACACCATATATTTT. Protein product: CASSPRRNLWGNTIYF.

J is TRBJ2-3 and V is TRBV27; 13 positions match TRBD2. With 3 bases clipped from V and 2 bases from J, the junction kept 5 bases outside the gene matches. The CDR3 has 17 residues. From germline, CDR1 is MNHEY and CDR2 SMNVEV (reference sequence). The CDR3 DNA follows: TGTGCCAGCAGTTTCCTGACTAGCGGGGGGATCACAGATACGCAGTATTTT. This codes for CASSFLTSGGITDTQYF.

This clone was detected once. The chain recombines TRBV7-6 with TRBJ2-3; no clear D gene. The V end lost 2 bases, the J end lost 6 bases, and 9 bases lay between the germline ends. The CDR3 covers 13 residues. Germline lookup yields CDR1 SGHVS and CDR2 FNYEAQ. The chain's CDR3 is CASSLKLLDTQYF. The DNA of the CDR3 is TGTGCCAGCAGCTTAAAATTATTGGATACGCAGTATTTT.

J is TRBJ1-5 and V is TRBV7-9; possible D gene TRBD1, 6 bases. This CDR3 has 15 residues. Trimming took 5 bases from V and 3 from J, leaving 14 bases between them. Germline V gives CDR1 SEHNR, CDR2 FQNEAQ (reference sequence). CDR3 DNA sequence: TGTGCCAGCAGCAAACAGGGAGTTACCAATCAGCCCCAGCATTTT. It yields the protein CASSKQGVTNQPQHF. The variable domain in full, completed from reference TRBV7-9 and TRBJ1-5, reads DTGVSQNPRHKITKRGQNVTFRCDPISEHNRLYWYRQTLGQGPEFLTYFQNEAQLEKSRLLSDRFSAERPKGSFSTLEIQRTEQGDSAMYLCASSKQGVTNQPQHFGDGTRLSIL.

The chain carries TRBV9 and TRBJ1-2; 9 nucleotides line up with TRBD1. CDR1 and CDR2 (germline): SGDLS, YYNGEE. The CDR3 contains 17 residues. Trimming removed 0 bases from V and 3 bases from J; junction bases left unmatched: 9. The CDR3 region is CASSVGLYDRGDYGYTF. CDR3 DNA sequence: TGTGCCAGCAGCGTAGGCCTCTACGACAGGGGGGACTATGGCTACACCTTC. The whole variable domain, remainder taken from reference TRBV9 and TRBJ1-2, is DSGVTQTPKHLITATGQRVTLRCSPRSGDLSVYWYQQSLDQGLQFLIQYYNGEERAKGNILERFSAQQFPDLHSELNLSSLELGDSALYFCASSVGLYDRGDYGYTFGSGTRLTVV.

The CDR3 DNA sequence: TGTGCCAGCTCACCAAGGGGGAATAGCAATCAGCCCCAGCATTTT. Translation gives CASSPRGNSNQPQHF. V usage is TRBV18 and J usage is TRBJ1-5; weak D call: TRBD1 (6 bases). In germline, CDR1 is KGHSH, CDR2 LQKENI. CDR3 length equals 15 residues. V was shortened by 2 bases and J by 0 bases, with 8 bases between the two germline ends.

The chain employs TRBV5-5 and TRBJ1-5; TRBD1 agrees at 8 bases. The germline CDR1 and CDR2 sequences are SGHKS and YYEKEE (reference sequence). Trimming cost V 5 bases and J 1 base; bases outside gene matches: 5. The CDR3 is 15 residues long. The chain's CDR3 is CASRPQGDSNQPQHF. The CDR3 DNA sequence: TGTGCCAGCAGACCACAGGGGGACAGCAATCAGCCCCAGCATTTT. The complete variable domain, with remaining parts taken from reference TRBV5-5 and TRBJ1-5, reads DAGVTQSPTHLIKTRGQQVTLRCSPISGHKSVSWYQQVLGQGPQFIFQYYEKEERGRGNFPDRFSARQFPNYSSELNVNALLLGDSALYLCASRPQGDSNQPQHFGDGTRLSIL.

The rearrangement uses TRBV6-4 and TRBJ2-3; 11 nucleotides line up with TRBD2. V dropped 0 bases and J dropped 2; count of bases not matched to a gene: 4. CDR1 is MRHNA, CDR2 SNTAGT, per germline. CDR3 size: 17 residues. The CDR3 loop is CASSDSGLAGHTDTQYF. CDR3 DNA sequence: TGTGCCAGCAGTGACTCTGGACTAGCGGGCCACACAGATACGCAGTATTTT.